The entry that follows covers one TCR beta chain sequence. The germline V gene has CDR1 SGDLS and CDR2 YYNGEE. V gave up 0 bases and J gave up 3 bases, with 17 bases separating them. The length of the CDR3 is 17 residues. The entry originates in a study of graft-versus-host responses after intestinal transplantation. Study details: Following induction with anti-thymocyte globulin, all recipients were given tacrolimus and steroids for around three years. Study-wide findings and caveats: There was an association between peak levels of circulating GvH clones and early post-transplant HvG declines.

Profiled with immunoSEQ multiplex PCR; TCRdb holds only in-frame clones, not every one. The sample has over 15,000 clones, about 30% seen once. Responders labeled with CFSE (approximately 200,000) were plated with approximately 200,000 irradiated, violet-dye-labeled stimulators. Following the reaction, CD3+CD4+ and CD3+CD8+ responders that were proliferating and CFSE-low underwent sorting. The V gene is TRBV9, the J gene TRBJ2-3; the D gene is possibly TRBD2 (6 bases). This TCR was sampled from a human patient who received an intestinal transplant. Sequencing used alloreactive CD4+ T cells from a mixed lymphocyte reaction culture, obtained before intestinal transplant. Described subset: CFSE-low proliferating T cells sorted from approximately 6-day pre-transplant mixed lymphocyte reaction (GvH or HvG direction). In DNA, the CDR3 is TGTGCCAGCAGCGTAGGTAGCGGCCCACCCCCAACAGATACGCAGTATTTT. Translation: CASSVGSGPPPTDTQYF.